This T cell receptor beta chain was identified in a study of beta chain features in type 1 diabetes. Study-level background: Patients looked much like healthy donors when it came to age, gender and cell yields.

The study, taken as a whole, reports: When VDJ junctions were examined, type 1 diabetes patients showed fewer insertions and more deletions.

This clone was counted between two and nine times. The target antigen is unknown. The whole isolated RNA underwent reverse transcription, so sequencing captured expressed TCRB transcripts. Assay used: immunoSEQ multiplex PCR; TCRdb lists only in-frame clones, some missing. Of 450,000 to 600,000 clones listed, approximately 30% are singletons. This CDR3 contains 13 residues. Germline assignment: CDR1 SGHVS and CDR2 FQNEAQ. The V gene lost 5 bases and the J gene lost 1 base, with 9 bases spanning the gap. V gene TRBV7-8 combines with J gene TRBJ2-7; D perhaps matches TRBD1 (5 bases). Sequencing was carried out using naive CD4+ T cells from blood. The sequence derives from a man aged 18 to 30 in good health. In DNA form, the CDR3 reads TGTGCCAGCAGCATCACAGGTTCCTACGAGCAGTACTTC. Translated, it gives CASSITGSYEQYF.